The present entry profiles one TCR beta chain with its context. Its target is unknown. This CDR3 has 17 residues. Germline CDR1 and CDR2: SGHRS and YFSETQ. Trimming took 0 bases from V and 7 from J; bases not matched to a gene: 12. CD4+ and CD8+ T cells were sorted from PBMCs. cDNA reverse transcribed from extracted RNA served as the sequencing template. Profiling relied on immunoSEQ multiplex PCR, and the TCRdb table lists in-frame clones only, not all of them. The table lists approximately 150,000 clones, around 55% of them singletons. The sample originates from a study of CD8+ T cells in alopecia areata. Overall study findings and caveats: Scalp sample data also include resident alphabeta T cells from normal skin.

The sequenced material came from CD4+ T cells sorted from blood. The receptor's source is a human donor in good health. The chain has TRBV5-1 and TRBJ2-7; 11 positions agree with TRBD2. The DNA of the CDR3 is TGCGCCAGCAGCTTGGTGTTAGCGGGAGGGGGCCGGGGAGAGCAGTACTTC. This gives the protein CASSLVLAGGGRGEQYF.